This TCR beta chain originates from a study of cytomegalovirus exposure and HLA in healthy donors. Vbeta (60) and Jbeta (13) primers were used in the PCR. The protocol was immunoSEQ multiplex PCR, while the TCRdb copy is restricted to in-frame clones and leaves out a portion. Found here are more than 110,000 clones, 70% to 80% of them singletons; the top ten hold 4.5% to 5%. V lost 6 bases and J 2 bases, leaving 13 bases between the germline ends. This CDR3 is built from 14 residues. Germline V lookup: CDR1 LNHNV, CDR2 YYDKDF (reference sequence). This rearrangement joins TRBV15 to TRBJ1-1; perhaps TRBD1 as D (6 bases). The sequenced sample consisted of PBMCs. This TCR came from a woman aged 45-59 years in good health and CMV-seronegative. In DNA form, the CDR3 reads TGTGCCACCAGTACACAGGGCGATAACACTGAAGCTTTCTTT. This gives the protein CATSTQGDNTEAFF.